This T cell receptor beta chain originates from a study of PD-L1 blockade in urothelial cancer. Generated by immunoSEQ multiplex PCR, the TCRdb table keeps only in-frame clones and is missing some. The data show over 70,000 clones, 75% to 90% seen once. Time point given: peripheral blood 6 weeks after treatment start. The CDR3 totals 13 residues. The germline V gene encodes CDR1 GTSNPN and CDR2 SVGIG (reference sequence). Trimming cost V 5 bases and J 8 bases; bases outside gene matches: 10. The chain is built from TRBV30 and TRBJ1-2, with TRBD1 matching 8 bases. This specimen was PBMCs, taken around atezolizumab (anti-PD-L1) treatment. The sequence derives from a man between 70 and 80 years old with urothelial cancer. The CDR3 spells CAWGRDRPRGYTF. The CDR3 bases are TGTGCCTGGGGAAGGGACAGGCCCCGGGGCTACACCTTC.